This is a list of T cell receptor beta chains from one sample in a study of cytomegalovirus exposure and HLA in healthy donors. TCRdb's copy holds only in-frame clones and misses some; the assay was immunoSEQ multiplex PCR. The sample carries about 140,000 clones, about 80% recorded once. The specimen sequenced was PBMCs. The source of these receptors is a middle-aged woman in good health and CMV-seronegative. Each CDR3 is given with its conserved first and last residue. The order of the fields is D gene, J gene, V gene, clone size, CDR3 length, CDR3 protein, CDR3 DNA. The D gene is left open where the match is weak. Expanded clones are given a class, and other clones once, few, many or no size at all.

D: TRBD1; J: TRBJ2-4; V: TRBV5-1; size: -; length: 15; CDR3: CASSLPGQGINIQYF; DNA: TGCGCCAGCAGCTTACCGGGACAGGGGATAAACATTCAGTACTTC
D: TRBD1; J: TRBJ2-7; V: TRBV18; size: -; length: 14; CDR3: CASSPGDRGGEQYF; DNA: TGTGCCAGCTCACCGGGCGACAGGGGAGGCGAGCAGTACTTC
D: TRBD1; J: TRBJ2-7; V: TRBV5-6; size: -; length: 13; CDR3: CASSFLDRNEQYF; DNA: TGTGCCAGCAGCTTCTTGGACAGGAACGAGCAGTACTTC
D: TRBD2; J: TRBJ2-7; V: TRBV6-5; size: once; length: 14; CDR3: CASSYSGSPYEQYF; DNA: TGTGCCAGCAGTTATAGCGGGAGCCCTTACGAGCAGTACTTC
D: TRBD2; J: TRBJ2-7; V: TRBV27; size: -; length: 15; CDR3: CASSLTSGRPDEQYF; DNA: TGTGCCAGCAGTTTGACTAGCGGGAGGCCGGACGAGCAGTACTTC
D: -; J: TRBJ1-1; V: TRBV4-2; size: -; length: 15; CDR3: CASSQGSAGNTEAFF; DNA: TGTGCCAGCAGCCAAGGCTCAGCGGGGAACACTGAAGCTTTCTTT
D: -; J: TRBJ1-1; V: TRBV4-1; size: -; length: 15; CDR3: CASSQVYDWNTEAFF; DNA: TGCGCCAGCAGCCAAGTCTATGACTGGAACACTGAAGCTTTCTTT
D: -; J: TRBJ1-5; V: TRBV15; size: -; length: 13; CDR3: CATSRGRGQPQHF; DNA: TGTGCCACCAGCAGGGGGAGGGGACAGCCCCAGCATTTT
D: -; J: TRBJ1-1; V: TRBV9; size: -; length: 13; CDR3: CASSVVGDTEAFF; DNA: TGTGCCAGCAGCGTTGTAGGGGACACTGAAGCTTTCTTT
D: TRBD1; J: TRBJ2-5; V: TRBV6-1; size: -; length: 16; CDR3: CASSEGLGQGQETQYF; DNA: TGTGCCAGCAGTGAAGGCCTGGGACAGGGTCAAGAGACCCAGTACTTC
D: TRBD1; J: TRBJ2-7; V: TRBV6-1; size: -; length: 16; CDR3: CASSDGPGQGNYEQYF; DNA: TGTGCCAGCAGTGACGGACCGGGACAGGGGAATTACGAGCAGTACTTC
D: TRBD2; J: TRBJ2-5; V: TRBV7-2; size: once; length: 17; CDR3: CASSLGLRGGRQETQYF; DNA: TGTGCCAGCAGCTTAGGTTTGAGGGGCGGGAGGCAAGAGACCCAGTACTTC
D: -; J: TRBJ1-1; V: TRBV7-2; size: once; length: 14; CDR3: CASSHPTGNTEAFF; DNA: TGTGCCAGCAGCCATCCGACAGGGAACACTGAAGCTTTCTTT
D: -; J: TRBJ2-7; V: TRBV7-9; size: -; length: 15; CDR3: CSSNSLTVKDYEQYF; DNA: TGTTCCAGCAATTCCTTGACAGTCAAAGACTACGAGCAGTACTTC
D: -; J: TRBJ1-3; V: TRBV7-9; size: -; length: 15; CDR3: CSSSPTASSGNTIYF; DNA: TGTTCCAGCAGCCCGACAGCGAGCTCTGGAAACACCATATATTTT
D: -; J: TRBJ2-3; V: TRBV5-1; size: -; length: 15; CDR3: CASSNWGGGADTQYF; DNA: TGCGCCAGCAGTAATTGGGGGGGCGGGGCAGATACGCAGTATTTT
D: -; J: TRBJ2-1; V: TRBV7-3; size: -; length: 14; CDR3: CASSSLGGGYEQFF; DNA: TGTGCCAGCAGCTCCTTGGGGGGGGGCTATGAGCAGTTCTTC
D: -; J: TRBJ1-1; V: TRBV28; size: -; length: 13; CDR3: CASRAPTVPEPFF; DNA: TGTGCCAGCAGAGCCCCGACAGTCCCTGAGCCTTTCTTT
D: TRBD2; J: TRBJ2-3; V: TRBV4-2; size: -; length: 16; CDR3: CASSQEWGGNTDTQYF; DNA: TGTGCCAGCAGCCAAGAGTGGGGGGGGAACACAGATACGCAGTATTTT
D: TRBD2; J: TRBJ2-1; V: TRBV19; size: -; length: 15; CDR3: CASKQGRASGKKQFF; DNA: TGTGCCAGTAAACAAGGAAGGGCTAGCGGGAAAAAGCAGTTCTTC
D: TRBD2; J: TRBJ2-7; V: TRBV7-8; size: -; length: 14; CDR3: CASSLPSGPYEQYF; DNA: TGTGCCAGCAGCTTACCTAGCGGGCCCTACGAGCAGTACTTC
D: -; J: TRBJ2-2; V: TRBV28; size: once; length: 14; CDR3: CASSLQGNTGELFF; DNA: TGTGCCAGCAGTCTCCAGGGGAACACCGGGGAGCTGTTTTTT
D: -; J: TRBJ2-2; V: TRBV7-2; size: -; length: 15; CDR3: CASSLGTANTGELFF; DNA: TGTGCCAGCAGCTTAGGGACAGCGAACACCGGGGAGCTGTTTTTT
D: TRBD1; J: TRBJ1-2; V: TRBV7-9; size: once; length: 15; CDR3: CSSSLTGGNDYGYTF; DNA: TGTTCCAGCAGCCTAACAGGGGGCAATGACTATGGCTACACCTTC
D: -; J: TRBJ1-1; V: TRBV18; size: -; length: 14; CDR3: CASSPSVSSTEAFF; DNA: TGTGCCAGCTCACCATCTGTGTCGAGCACTGAAGCTTTCTTT
D: -; J: TRBJ1-3; V: TRBV7-9; size: few; length: 14; CDR3: CSSSLSAPRDTIYF; DNA: TGTTCCAGCAGCTTATCGGCACCTCGGGACACCATATATTTT
D: TRBD1; J: TRBJ1-2; V: TRBV10-3; size: -; length: 13; CDR3: CAISESAGGGYTF; DNA: TGTGCCATCAGTGAGTCTGCAGGGGGAGGCTACACCTTC
D: TRBD1; J: TRBJ2-2; V: TRBV13; size: -; length: 14; CDR3: CASSSTGVDGELFF; DNA: TGTGCCAGCAGCTCGACAGGGGTGGACGGGGAGCTGTTTTTT
D: TRBD1; J: TRBJ2-2; V: TRBV7-2; size: -; length: 17; CDR3: CASSLNPRGRITGELFF; DNA: TGTGCCAGCAGCTTAAACCCCAGGGGGCGAATCACCGGGGAGCTGTTTTTT
D: TRBD1; J: TRBJ1-6; V: TRBV28; size: -; length: 15; CDR3: CASKSDRAYNSPLHF; DNA: TGTGCCAGCAAGTCGGACAGGGCCTATAATTCACCCCTCCACTTT
D: -; J: TRBJ1-5; V: TRBV19; size: -; length: 14; CDR3: CAGSMWGVYQPQHF; DNA: TGTGCCGGTAGTATGTGGGGGGTATATCAGCCCCAGCATTTT
D: -; J: TRBJ2-3; V: TRBV9; size: -; length: 12; CDR3: CASSLEENTQYF; DNA: TGTGCCAGCAGTTTAGAGGAGAATACGCAGTATTTT
D: TRBD2; J: TRBJ2-7; V: TRBV11-3; size: -; length: 15; CDR3: CASSLDGGGWVEQYF; DNA: TGTGCCAGCAGCTTAGACGGCGGGGGATGGGTCGAGCAGTACTTC
D: -; J: TRBJ1-1; V: TRBV6-5; size: -; length: 9; CDR3: CASGVEAFF; DNA: TGTGCCAGCGGAGTAGAAGCTTTCTTT
D: TRBD1; J: TRBJ2-7; V: TRBV27; size: -; length: 15; CDR3: CASSLDRDPPYEQYF; DNA: TGTGCCAGCAGTTTAGACAGGGATCCCCCTTACGAGCAGTACTTC
D: TRBD2; J: TRBJ2-7; V: TRBV4-3; size: -; length: 15; CDR3: CASSLRAGGGHEQYF; DNA: TGCGCCAGCAGCCTCCGAGCGGGAGGAGGGCACGAGCAGTACTTC
D: TRBD2; J: TRBJ2-7; V: TRBV4-3; size: few; length: 16; CDR3: CASSQSEGSGGYEQYF; DNA: TGCGCCAGCAGCCAATCAGAGGGTAGCGGGGGATACGAGCAGTACTTC
D: -; J: TRBJ1-6; V: TRBV5-1; size: -; length: 13; CDR3: CASSLEGGRQVHF; DNA: TGCGCCAGCAGCTTGGAAGGCGGGCGTCAAGTCCACTTT
D: -; J: TRBJ2-3; V: TRBV7-9; size: -; length: 14; CDR3: CASSSGVYTDTQYF; DNA: TGTGCCAGCAGCTCAGGCGTCTACACAGATACGCAGTATTTT
D: -; J: TRBJ1-1; V: TRBV5-1; size: -; length: 13; CDR3: CASSLGVQGEAFF; DNA: TGCGCCAGCAGCTTGGGGGTACAGGGTGAAGCTTTCTTT
D: -; J: TRBJ2-1; V: TRBV18; size: few; length: 14; CDR3: CASSPGGILNEQFF; DNA: TGTGCCAGCTCACCCGGAGGAATTCTCAATGAGCAGTTCTTC
D: TRBD1; J: TRBJ2-1; V: TRBV15; size: few; length: 15; CDR3: CATSTFRDRNNEQFF; DNA: TGTGCCACCAGCACGTTCAGGGACAGAAACAATGAGCAGTTCTTC
D: TRBD2; J: TRBJ2-7; V: TRBV4-2; size: -; length: 17; CDR3: CASSQDQSGRGSYEQYF; DNA: TGTGCCAGCAGCCAAGATCAGAGCGGGAGAGGGTCCTACGAGCAGTACTTC
D: -; J: TRBJ2-1; V: TRBV6-6; size: -; length: 16; CDR3: CASSDNTVLLYNEQFF; DNA: TGTGCCAGCAGCGATAACACAGTCCTTTTATACAATGAGCAGTTCTTC
D: TRBD1; J: TRBJ1-1; V: TRBV12-5; size: -; length: 12; CDR3: CASGLRTGEAFF; DNA: TGTGCTAGTGGTTTGAGGACAGGGGAAGCTTTCTTT
D: TRBD1; J: TRBJ2-5; V: TRBV5-4; size: -; length: 14; CDR3: CASSLAGTEETQYF; DNA: TGTGCCAGCAGCTTGGCTGGGACAGAAGAGACCCAGTACTTC
D: -; J: TRBJ2-7; V: TRBV5-1; size: few; length: 14; CDR3: CASSLSPTPYEQYF; DNA: TGCGCCAGCAGCTTGTCCCCAACACCCTACGAGCAGTACTTC
D: TRBD1; J: TRBJ1-1; V: TRBV14; size: -; length: 17; CDR3: CASSRLGQTQPNTEAFF; DNA: TGTGCCAGCAGCCGGCTGGGACAGACACAGCCGAACACTGAAGCTTTCTTT
D: -; J: TRBJ2-7; V: TRBV15; size: -; length: 12; CDR3: CATSRVPYEQYF; DNA: TGTGCCACCAGCAGAGTCCCATACGAGCAGTACTTC
D: TRBD2; J: TRBJ2-1; V: TRBV19; size: -; length: 16; CDR3: CASSTQRELRGDEQFF; DNA: TGTGCCAGTAGTACCCAGCGGGAACTTCGGGGGGATGAGCAGTTCTTC
D: -; J: TRBJ2-1; V: TRBV21-1; size: once; length: 17; CDR3: CASSIPRWGGDNNEQFF; DNA: TGTGCCAGCAGCATACCGAGGTGGGGAGGGGATAACAATGAGCAGTTCTTC
D: -; J: TRBJ2-5; V: TRBV6-6; size: -; length: 15; CDR3: CASSYGGLIQETQYF; DNA: TGTGCCAGCAGTTACGGCGGACTAATCCAAGAGACCCAGTACTTC
D: -; J: TRBJ2-3; V: TRBV14; size: -; length: 13; CDR3: CASRGSSTDTQYF; DNA: TGTGCCAGCAGGGGGAGTAGCACAGATACGCAGTATTTT
D: -; J: TRBJ1-6; V: TRBV10-1; size: -; length: 12; CDR3: CASSESGPPLHF; DNA: TGCGCCAGCAGTGAGTCGGGGCCACCCCTCCACTTT
D: -; J: TRBJ2-6; V: TRBV10-3; size: -; length: 14; CDR3: CAISGDSGANVLTF; DNA: TGTGCCATCAGTGGAGATTCTGGGGCCAACGTCCTGACTTTC
D: -; J: TRBJ1-1; V: TRBV12-5; size: few; length: 15; CDR3: CASGLPPSQGAEAFF; DNA: TGTGCTAGTGGTTTGCCGCCCTCCCAGGGCGCTGAAGCTTTCTTT
D: -; J: TRBJ1-6; V: TRBV9; size: -; length: 14; CDR3: CASSPGRAPVYLHF; DNA: TGTGCCAGCAGCCCGGGGAGGGCGCCCGTGTACCTCCACTTT
D: TRBD2; J: TRBJ2-7; V: TRBV2; size: -; length: 14; CDR3: CASRGRDYSYEQYF; DNA: TGTGCCAGCAGAGGCCGGGACTACTCCTACGAGCAGTACTTC
D: -; J: TRBJ1-4; V: TRBV30; size: -; length: 16; CDR3: CAWSTAPAPLREKLFF; DNA: TGTGCCTGGAGTACCGCCCCAGCCCCACTCAGGGAAAAACTGTTTTTT
D: TRBD1; J: TRBJ2-5; V: TRBV6-5; size: -; length: 16; CDR3: CASSYFGTGGLETQYF; DNA: TGTGCCAGCAGTTACTTCGGGACAGGGGGGCTGGAGACCCAGTACTTC